The 14 T cell receptor beta chains in this list originate from one sample, sequenced in a study of T cells in Graves' hyperthyroidism and ophthalmopathy. Using RNA transcripts as the source, TCR beta CDR3 regions were amplified. The TCR CDR3 was amplified in a first-round RT-PCR using the HTBI primer set. Each CDR3 protein is one row after TCRdb ran MiXCR on the multiplex PCR reads. This sample has around 350,000 distinct CDR3 sequences; approximately 18% occur once, and the top ten carry 34%. Input material: blood. These receptors originate from a woman aged 25 to 39 with Graves' hyperthyroidism that later progressed to Graves' ophthalmopathy.

The table lists this clonotype with many counts. The gene calls are TRBV2 and TRBJ2-7; 7 bases agree with TRBD2. The junction had 7 bases not matched to a gene; V was cut back by 0 bases and J by 2 bases. Per germline, CDR1 SNHLY and CDR2 FYNNEI. This CDR3 contains 16 residues. In nucleotides, the CDR3 is TGTGCCAGCAGTGAAGCGGGAGGGAGTAGGCCCTACGAGCAGTACTTC. Amino acid sequence: CASSEAGGSRPYEQYF. Based on the CDR3 plus reference TRBV2 and TRBJ2-7, the full variable domain is EPEVTQTPSHQVTQMGQEVILRCVPISNHLYFYWYRQILGQKVEFLVSFYNNEISEKSEIFDDQFSVERPDGSNFTLKIRSTKLEDSAMYFCASSEAGGSRPYEQYFGPGTRLTVT.

This chain connects TRBV7-9 to TRBJ2-1; no firm D call. Germline V gene data show CDR1 as SEHNR and CDR2 as FQNEAQ (reference sequence). This CDR3 comprises 17 residues. The germline V and J ends were trimmed by 5 bases and 0 bases, with 17 bases remaining between them. The CDR3 loop reads CASSPTKIYSSYNEQFF. The CDR3 DNA is TGTGCCAGCAGCCCTACAAAAATATACAGCTCCTACAATGAGCAGTTCTTC.

At least ten counts were recorded for this clonotype. This chain joins TRBV20-1 and TRBJ2-4; D is possibly TRBD1 (6 bases). This CDR3 is 15 amino acids long. V dropped 4 bases and J dropped 0 bases, with 13 bases sitting between them. Germline V gene sequence: CDR1 DFQATT, CDR2 SNEGSKA (reference sequence). CDR3 nucleotides: TGCAGTGCTACCAGGACAGCTGAAGCCAAAAACATTCAGTACTTC. This translates into CSATRTAEAKNIQYF.

This clonotype is a singleton in its sample. The chain has TRBV5-1 and TRBJ2-2; 7 bases are a match to TRBD1. This CDR3 has 14 amino acids. CDR1 and CDR2 from the germline V gene are SGHRS and YFSETQ. V gave up 5 bases and J gave up 4 bases; unmatched junction bases: 5. CDR3 nucleotide sequence: TGCGCCAGCAGGCTGACAGGGCTCACCGGGGAGCTGTTTTTT. This encodes CASRLTGLTGELFF.

This clonotype was counted at least ten times. The CDR3 DNA reads as TGTGCCAGTAGTCCAGGGTTTGTGTTGGAAGAGACCCAGTACTTC. It is translated as CASSPGFVLEETQYF. The rearrangement links TRBV19 to TRBJ2-5, with D possibly matching TRBD1 (5 bases). Germline-derived CDR1 and CDR2 are LNHDA and SQIVND (reference sequence). The CDR3 has 15 residues. V was pared by 5 bases and J by 3 bases, with 16 bases between.

The V and J genes are TRBV11-2 and TRBJ2-7; D tentatively fits TRBD1 or TRBD2 (6 bases each). The CDR3 loop spans 16 amino acids. Looked up from germline, CDR1 is SGHAT and CDR2 is FQNNGV. V dropped 1 base and J dropped 2 bases, with 15 bases sitting between them. The CDR3 is CASSLVARGLTYEQYF. DNA of the CDR3: TGTGCCAGCAGCTTAGTGGCCCGGGGGCTTACCTACGAGCAGTACTTC.

V is TRBV7-2 and J is TRBJ2-3; 14 bases agree with TRBD2. V gave up 5 bases and J gave up 6 bases; unmatched junction bases: 7. Germline loops: CDR1 SGHTA, CDR2 FQGNSA. CDR3 length: 16 amino acids. CDR3 DNA: TGTGCCAGCAGCATGCCGGGACTAGCGGGGGCGGATACGCAGTATTTT. It specifies CASSMPGLAGADTQYF.

Comments on this clonotype: A read error may account for a junction end that differs from germline. The V and J genes are TRBV20-1 and TRBJ2-7; TRBD2 matches 12 bases. Germline lookup yields CDR1 DFQATT and CDR2 SNEGSKA (reference sequence). This CDR3 region has 12 residues. CDR3 residues: CSARGGTSGPLF. The CDR3 DNA reads TGCAGTGCTAGAGGCGGGACTAGCGGGCCTCTATTC.

The table lists this clonotype with many counts. The junction does not match germline at one end; this may be a read error. This chain links TRBV20-1 with TRBJ1-1, with 11 nucleotides matching TRBD1. The germline gives CDR1 DFQATT, CDR2 SNEGSKA (reference sequence). CDR3 size: 18 residues. CDR3 sequence: CSVTGQGVLKGPNIEAFF. Written as DNA, the CDR3 is TGCAGTGTTACGGGACAGGGGGTTCTAAAAGGACCGAACATTGAAGCTTTCTTT.

This clonotype was found many times. The chain couples TRBV29-1 to TRBJ2-7; maybe TRBD2 (6 bases). The germline V gene has CDR1 SQVTM and CDR2 ANQGSEA. Trimming pared 4 bases from V and 2 bases from J, leaving 18 bases between. There are 15 residues in the CDR3. This chain's CDR3 is CSVVGLEGTPYEQYF. The CDR3 region has the DNA TGCAGCGTTGTAGGTTTGGAGGGGACCCCCTACGAGCAGTACTTC.

The CDR3 sequence: CASSTDAGSWEKLFF. The CDR3 DNA follows: TGCGCCAGCAGCACGGACGCCGGATCTTGGGAAAAACTGTTTTTT. This chain connects TRBV5-1 to TRBJ1-4; D is undetermined. Trimming removed 4 bases from V and 8 bases from J, with 18 bases in between. This CDR3 has 15 amino acids. Looked up from germline, CDR1 is SGHRS and CDR2 is YFSETQ.

This clonotype was picked up one time. V usage is TRBV20-1 and J usage is TRBJ2-6, with TRBD1 matching over 7 bases. V lost 4 bases and J lost 1; bases outside the gene matches: 1. Germline lookup yields CDR1 DFQATT and CDR2 SNEGSKA (reference sequence). The CDR3 has 14 residues. The CDR3: CSAKTGSGANVLTF. CDR3 coding DNA: TGCAGTGCTAAGACAGGGTCTGGGGCCAACGTCCTGACTTTC.

This clonotype appeared many times. V gene TRBV14 combines with J gene TRBJ1-3, with unresolved D. Trimming stripped 3 bases from V and 0 bases from J, with 12 bases between. CDR3 length: 16 amino acids. CDR1 and CDR2 (germline): SGHDN, FVKESK. CDR3 in amino acids: CASSQGIPASGNTIYF. The CDR3 bases are TGTGCCAGCAGCCAGGGGATTCCAGCCTCTGGAAACACCATATATTTT.

The V gene is TRBV7-9, the J gene TRBJ2-7; D is possibly TRBD2 (5 bases). Trimming pared 4 bases from V and 2 bases from J, leaving 9 bases between. In germline, CDR1 is SEHNR, CDR2 FQNEAQ (reference sequence). The CDR3 loop spans 13 amino acids. The CDR3 is CASSSEGTYEQYF. CDR3 nucleotides: TGTGCCAGCAGCTCTGAGGGTACCTACGAGCAGTACTTC. Using reference TRBV7-9 and TRBJ2-7 for the parts outside the CDR3, the full variable domain is DTGVSQNPRHKITKRGQNVTFRCDPISEHNRLYWYRQTLGQGPEFLTYFQNEAQLEKSRLLSDRFSAERPKGSFSTLEIQRTEQGDSAMYLCASSSEGTYEQYFGPGTRLTVT.